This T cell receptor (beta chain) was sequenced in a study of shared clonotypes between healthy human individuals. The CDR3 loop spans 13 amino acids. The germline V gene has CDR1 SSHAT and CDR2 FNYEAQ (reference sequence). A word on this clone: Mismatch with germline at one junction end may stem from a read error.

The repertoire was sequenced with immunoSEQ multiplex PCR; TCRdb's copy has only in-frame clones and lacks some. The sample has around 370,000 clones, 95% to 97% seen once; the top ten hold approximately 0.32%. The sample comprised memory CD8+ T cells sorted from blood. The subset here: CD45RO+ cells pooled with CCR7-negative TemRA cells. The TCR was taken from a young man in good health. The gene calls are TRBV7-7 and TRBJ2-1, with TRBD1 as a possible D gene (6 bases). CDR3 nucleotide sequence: TGTGCTAGCAGCTTAGACCGCGGACAGAAACAGTTCTTC. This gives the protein CASSLDRGQKQFF.